The 32 T cell receptor beta chains below were found in one sample sequenced in a study of vaccination and CD4 T cells after COVID-19. Treatment given: approximately nine-day PBMC culture with coronavirus spike peptide pools or control peptides (ViraFEST assay). Sequenced with the Oncomine TCR Beta short-read assay was DNA taken from cultured CD4+ T cells. In TCRdb, the PCR reads were re-called with MiXCR into one record per CDR3 protein. The sample yields approximately 15,000 distinct CDR3 sequences, 55% to 65% seen once. What these receptors recognize is not known. The starting material was CD4+ T cells from blood, cultured in vitro, obtained after SARS-CoV-2 vaccination. The receptors shown here come from a human donor who had recovered from COVID-19.

This clonotype was seen a few times. This rearrangement joins TRBV24-1 to TRBJ1-1, with 8 nucleotides matching TRBD1. The length of the CDR3 is 15 residues. CDR1 and CDR2 (germline): KGHDR, SFDVKD. Trimming cost V 11 bases and J 0 bases; bases outside gene matches: 10. The DNA for the CDR3 is TGTGCCATCGCACAGGGGGGTGGTATGAACACTGAAGCTTTCTTT. Residues: CAIAQGGGMNTEAFF.

The genes are TRBV27 and TRBJ2-2; 7 nucleotides match TRBD1. This CDR3 region has 17 residues. The junction had 13 bases not matched to a gene; V was cut back by 5 bases and J by 4 bases. Germline values: CDR1 MNHEY, CDR2 SMNVEV (reference sequence). For the CDR3, the DNA is TGTGCCAGCAGTCCCCGACAGGGTAATTCGATCACCGGGGAGCTGTTTTTT. This sequence encodes CASSPRQGNSITGELFF.

This clonotype is termed medium-sized (0.01 to 0.1%). This chain connects TRBV20-1 to TRBJ1-6; no definite D call. V was pared by 0 bases and J by 2 bases, with 8 bases between. The germline gives CDR1 DFQATT, CDR2 SNEGSKA (reference sequence). The CDR3 is 15 residues long. CDR3 loop: CSARDQQTYNSPLHF. CDR3 nucleotides: TGCAGTGCTAGAGATCAGCAGACCTATAATTCACCCCTCCACTTT.

This clonotype was seen only a few times. The V call is TRBV28, the J call TRBJ1-6; the D is unclear. Germline V gene lookup returns CDR1 MDHEN and CDR2 SYDVKM. The CDR3 is made up of 17 amino acids. The V end lost 7 bases, the J end lost 0 bases, and 16 bases lay between the germline ends. CDR3 in DNA: TGTGCCAGCACTTTTCCGTCCGAGGGCTCCTATAATTCACCCCTCCACTTT. Its protein product is CASTFPSEGSYNSPLHF.

The chain uses TRBV6-1 and TRBJ1-6; 8 bases match TRBD1. Per the germline V gene, CDR1 is MNHNS and CDR2 is SASEGT. The junction had 7 bases not matched to a gene; V was cut back by 6 bases and J by 9 bases. The CDR3 loop spans 14 amino acids. CDR3 in DNA: TGTGCCAGCAGACTCGGACAGGGAGTTTCACCCCTCCACTTT. Its translation: CASRLGQGVSPLHF.

This clonotype appeared a few times. The rearrangement links TRBV20-1 to TRBJ2-2; D ambiguous. V was pared by 5 bases and J by 7 bases, with 23 bases between. CDR1 DFQATT and CDR2 SNEGSKA come from the germline V gene (reference sequence). The CDR3 is 16 amino acids. The CDR3 DNA follows: TGCAGTGCTGGACGGATTACGATGGGCCGACACGGGGAGCTGTTTTTT. It yields the protein CSAGRITMGRHGELFF.

J is TRBJ1-3 and V is TRBV7-9; 7 bases map to TRBD1. The CDR3 is 15 residues long. The ends lost 5 bases at V and 0 bases at J; junction bases unmatched: 4. Germline lookup yields CDR1 SEHNR and CDR2 FQNEAQ (reference sequence). The CDR3 loop is CASSRQGASGNTIYF. The CDR3 coding sequence is TGTGCCAGCAGCCGACAGGGCGCCTCTGGAAACACCATATATTTT.

The V gene is TRBV19, the J gene TRBJ1-1; no firm D call. V lost 10 bases and J 0 bases, leaving 15 bases between the germline ends. Germline V gene data show CDR1 as LNHDA and CDR2 as SQIVND (reference sequence). The CDR3 length is 14 residues. CDR3: CANAQHKMNTEAFF. As DNA, the CDR3 is TGTGCCAATGCACAACACAAAATGAACACTGAAGCTTTCTTT.

The chain employs TRBV29-1 and TRBJ1-2; D perhaps matches TRBD1 (5 bases). Trimming removed 4 bases from V and 4 bases from J, with 13 bases in between. Germline V gene lookup returns CDR1 SQVTM and CDR2 ANQGSEA. The CDR3 is 13 amino acids. CDR3 residues: CSVVQGNGYGYTF. CDR3 nucleotides: TGCAGCGTTGTGCAGGGTAATGGCTATGGCTACACCTTC.

The V gene is TRBV11-3, the J gene TRBJ1-1; no clear D gene. Trimming removed 1 base at V and 0 bases at J, with 3 bases between. CDR1 and CDR2 (germline): SGHNT, YENEEA. The CDR3 is 13 amino acids. The CDR3: CASSLGVNTEAFF. DNA of the CDR3: TGTGCCAGCAGCTTAGGGGTGAACACTGAAGCTTTCTTT. The full variable domain, its missing parts supplied by reference TRBV11-3 and TRBJ1-1, is EAGVVQSPRYKIIEKKQPVAFWCNPISGHNTLYWYLQNLGQGPELLIRYENEEAVDDSQLPKDRFSAERLKGVDSTLKIQPAELGDSAVYLCASSLGVNTEAFFGQGTRLTVV.

The V call is TRBV6-2 or TRBV6-3, the J call TRBJ1-2; a weak D match, TRBD1 (6 bases). Trimming cost V 5 bases and J 5 bases, with 15 bases left between them. Per the germline V gene, CDR1 is MNHEY and CDR2 is SVGEGT. This CDR3 has 14 amino acids. CDR3 nucleotides: TGTGCCAGCAGTAGCCCGGGGACAAGGTATGGCTACACCTTC. Protein: CASSSPGTRYGYTF.

This clonotype turned up a few times. The chain has TRBV20-1 and TRBJ2-5, with no clear D. Germline assignment: CDR1 DFQATT and CDR2 SNEGSKA (reference sequence). The CDR3 sequence is 12 residues long. The V gene lost 1 base and the J gene lost 5 bases, with 8 bases spanning the gap. The DNA of the CDR3 is TGCAGTGCTAGAGGGCTTGAGGAGACCCAGTACTTC. Translation gives CSARGLEETQYF.

CDR3 in DNA: TGTGCCAGCAGTTTAGGGATAGCCCGCTATGGCTACACCTTC. Its protein is CASSLGIARYGYTF. This chain uses TRBV12-3 or TRBV12-4 with TRBJ1-2; no firm D call. The V and J ends lost 1 base and 4 bases respectively, with 10 bases between them. The CDR3 totals 14 residues.

This clonotype has more than one count but fewer than ten. V is TRBV12-3 or TRBV12-4 and J is TRBJ1-1; TRBD1 matches at 7 bases. V gave up 7 bases and J gave up 5 bases; unmatched junction bases: 13. The CDR3 sequence is 15 residues long. The CDR3 DNA reads as TGTGCCAGCACTCAGAGGGGCAGGGGGAGTACTGAAGCTTTCTTT. Encoded protein: CASTQRGRGSTEAFF.

This clonotype was seen more than once but under ten times. Written as DNA, the CDR3 is TGTGCCAGCAGCACGACCGGACTGGGGCACACCATATATTTT. It encodes CASSTTGLGHTIYF. The chain couples TRBV7-9 to TRBJ1-3; tentative D call: TRBD1 (5 bases). The length of the CDR3 is 14 residues. V lost 5 bases, J lost 8 bases, and 16 bases lay in between. Germline V CDR1 and CDR2: SEHNR, FQNEAQ (reference sequence).

The chain has TRBV7-9 and TRBJ2-2, with D maybe TRBD1 (6 bases). Per germline, CDR1 SEHNR and CDR2 FQNEAQ (reference sequence). V was cut by 5 bases and J by 6 bases, with 10 bases left in between. This CDR3 is 13 amino acids long. CDR3 bases: TGTGCCAGCAGCGTACAGGGCCCCGGGGAGCTGTTTTTT. This codes for CASSVQGPGELFF.

V is TRBV6-1 and J is TRBJ2-5; no reliable D call. Trimming removed 5 bases from V and 7 bases from J, with 14 bases in between. Germline loops: CDR1 MNHNS, CDR2 SASEGT. The CDR3 loop spans 13 amino acids. Here the CDR3 reads CASSPALAGTQYF. DNA of the CDR3: TGTGCCAGCAGTCCGGCCCTCGCAGGGACCCAGTACTTC.

The chain has TRBV30 and TRBJ1-1; D is possibly TRBD1 (5 bases). This CDR3 has 16 amino acids. Trimming pared 1 base from V and 4 bases from J, leaving 19 bases between. The germline V gene encodes CDR1 GTSNPN and CDR2 SVGIG (reference sequence). CDR3 loop: CAWSAKSGRGSTEAFF. The DNA for the CDR3 is TGTGCCTGGAGTGCAAAATCAGGGCGCGGGAGCACTGAAGCTTTCTTT.

This clonotype showed up just a few times. The chain combines TRBV2 with TRBJ2-7, with 7 bases identical to TRBD1. Germline V gene sequence: CDR1 SNHLY, CDR2 FYNNEI. V shed 6 bases and J 5 bases; nucleotides not matched to a gene: 10. CDR3 length: 14 amino acids. This CDR3 reads CASRGDRAGNEQYF. For the CDR3, the DNA is TGTGCCAGCAGAGGTGACAGGGCAGGGAACGAGCAGTACTTC.

The genes are TRBV12-3 or TRBV12-4 and TRBJ1-5; D gene unclear. V was trimmed by 5 bases and J by 3 bases, leaving 14 bases between them. The CDR3 runs to 15 residues. The CDR3, as DNA: TGTGCCAGCAGTCCCGCGCGAGGCGACAATCAGCCCCAGCATTTT. This sequence encodes CASSPARGDNQPQHF.

This clonotype was picked up a small number of times. The rearrangement links TRBV6-2 or TRBV6-3 to TRBJ2-1; no firm D call. Germline V lookup: CDR1 MNHEY, CDR2 SVGEGT. CDR3 length equals 19 residues. Trimming pared 8 bases from V and 2 bases from J, leaving 28 bases between. This chain's CDR3 is CASYDWKLTGSPTYNEQFF. CDR3 in DNA: TGTGCCAGCTATGACTGGAAACTCACCGGGTCCCCAACCTACAATGAGCAGTTCTTC.

The chain uses TRBV19 and TRBJ1-5, with TRBD1 identical over 9 bases. J gave up 4 bases and V 5 bases, and 12 bases lay outside the gene matches. The CDR3 is made up of 17 amino acids. The germline V gene has CDR1 LNHDA and CDR2 SQIVND (reference sequence). The CDR3 coding sequence is TGTGCCAGTAGTGAAGGAGAACAGGGGGCAGCGAATCAGCCCCAGCATTTT. The encoded protein is CASSEGEQGAANQPQHF.

This clonotype was observed a few times. The chain has TRBV20-1 and TRBJ1-2; 8 nucleotides agree with TRBD1. The V gene end was trimmed by 5 bases and the J gene end by 6 bases; junction bases not matched to a gene: 8. The CDR3 totals 13 residues. CDR1 is DFQATT and CDR2 is SNEGSKA in the germline V gene (reference sequence). CDR3 DNA: TGCAGTGCTCGGACAGGGTCTCAGGATGGCTACACCTTC. Amino acids: CSARTGSQDGYTF.

The V and J genes are TRBV5-1 and TRBJ2-5; 12 nucleotides align to TRBD2. Germline CDR1 SGHRS, CDR2 YFSETQ. CDR3 size: 16 residues. Trimming at V came to 3 bases and at J to 1 base, leaving 4 bases not matched to a gene. CDR3 loop: CASSSSTSGGQETQYF. The CDR3 DNA reads TGCGCCAGCAGCTCTTCGACTAGCGGGGGCCAAGAGACCCAGTACTTC.

This clonotype was recorded a few times. This chain joins TRBV15 and TRBJ2-3; D is unresolved. Germline CDR1 reads LNHNV; CDR2 reads YYDKDF (reference sequence). The CDR3 covers 15 residues. The germline V and J ends were trimmed by 0 bases and 5 bases, with 12 bases remaining between them. This CDR3 is CATSRDLAAGDTQYF. The CDR3 DNA follows: TGTGCCACCAGCAGAGATCTGGCCGCAGGAGATACGCAGTATTTT. The variable domain in full, completed from reference TRBV15 and TRBJ2-3, reads DAMVIQNPRYQVTQFGKPVTLSCSQTLNHNVMYWYQQKSSQAPKLLFHYYDKDFNNEADTPDNFQSRRPNTSFCFLDIRSPGLGDTAMYLCATSRDLAAGDTQYFGPGTRLTVL.

The genes are TRBV12-3 or TRBV12-4 and TRBJ1-5; D gene unclear. The length of the CDR3 is 16 residues. V lost 3 bases and J 3 bases, leaving 15 bases between the germline ends. The DNA of the CDR3 is TGTGCCAGCAGTTTTTATCGGGCCAGGAACAATCAGCCCCAGCATTTT. Translating gives CASSFYRARNNQPQHF.

The chain carries TRBV6-1 and TRBJ1-1; D is perhaps TRBD1 (6 bases). Between the trimmed V and J ends, which lost 10 bases and 2 bases, there was a span of 17 bases. The CDR3 extends over 14 amino acids. CDR1 and CDR2 (germline): MNHNS, SASEGT. In DNA form, the CDR3 reads TGTGCCACCCGTTTGGACAGCGCTAACACTGAAGCTTTCTTT. Its translation is CATRLDSANTEAFF.

The gene calls are TRBV3-1 and TRBJ2-7; 11 bases are a match to TRBD1. The germline gives CDR1 LGHDT, CDR2 YNNKEL (reference sequence). The CDR3 contains 18 residues. V shed 4 bases, J shed 4 bases, and the junction held 15 bases outside the gene matches. Here the CDR3 reads CASSLLNAGQGARYEQYF. The CDR3 nucleotides read TGTGCCAGCAGCCTCCTGAATGCTGGACAGGGGGCGAGGTACGAGCAGTACTTC.

The chain carries TRBV28 and TRBJ1-2; 8 bases map to TRBD1. The CDR3 spans 16 residues. CDR1 is MDHEN and CDR2 is SYDVKM in the germline V gene. V shed 5 bases, J shed 0 bases, and the junction held 8 bases outside the gene matches. The chain's CDR3 is CASSRQGAATNYGYTF. The CDR3 DNA reads TGTGCCAGCAGTCGTCAGGGGGCAGCTACTAACTATGGCTACACCTTC.

The chain combines TRBV4-3 with TRBJ1-1; D possibly corresponds to TRBD1 (5 bases). Germline CDR1 is LGHNA and CDR2 is YSLEER. This CDR3 is built from 14 residues. V was trimmed by 5 bases and J by 3 bases, leaving 13 bases between them. The CDR3 protein is CASSNGRGDTEAFF. For the CDR3, the DNA is TGCGCCAGCAGCAATGGGCGGGGGGACACTGAAGCTTTCTTT.

The DNA of the CDR3 is TGCAGTGCTCAAAAGGCTAGCGAAACCCAGTACTTC. This translates into CSAQKASETQYF. This chain links TRBV20-1 with TRBJ2-5; TRBD2 might be the D (6 bases). From germline, CDR1 is DFQATT and CDR2 SNEGSKA (reference sequence). The V end lost 5 bases, the J end lost 8 bases, and 15 bases lay between the germline ends. This CDR3 spans 12 amino acids.

The chain has TRBV20-1 and TRBJ1-2, with unresolved D. The CDR3 length is 13 residues. V was pared by 6 bases and J by 0 bases, with 11 bases between. CDR1 and CDR2 (germline): DFQATT, SNEGSKA (reference sequence). The DNA of the CDR3 is TGCAGTGCAGGGCTCACAGCTAACTATGGCTACACCTTC. It specifies CSAGLTANYGYTF.